A single sample is the source of the 5 T cell receptor beta chains below, sequenced in a study of vaccination effects on CD4 cells after COVID-19. Assay used: immunoSEQ multiplex PCR; TCRdb lists only in-frame clones, some missing. Of tens of thousands of clones in the sample, 74% were seen once. Subsequent to 10 days of culture, CD4+ T cells were isolated. Participants received two doses of either the BNT162b2 or mRNA-1273 vaccine. These receptors have no identified antigens. Here the sequenced sample was CD4+ T cells from PBMCs cultured without peptide, taken after COVID-19 vaccination. The receptors were gathered from a human donor who received a COVID-19 vaccine.

This chain links TRBV3-1 (or the pseudogene TRBV3-2) with TRBJ2-3, with TRBD2 as a possible D gene (6 bases). Per the germline V gene, CDR1 is LGHDT and CDR2 is YNNKEL (reference sequence). V lost 2 bases, J lost 4 bases, and 19 bases lay in between. The CDR3 covers 17 residues. CDR3 coding DNA: TGTGCCAGCAGCCAAACGCCGGGACTTAAAAAAGCAGATACGCAGTATTTT. Protein product: CASSQTPGLKKADTQYF.

Written as DNA, the CDR3 is TGTGCCACGTCTCGGGAGGCGAATCAGCCCCAGCATTTT. It is translated as CATSREANQPQHF. J is TRBJ1-5 and V is TRBV10-3; D uncertain. CDR1 and CDR2 from the germline V gene are ENHRY and SYGVKD. This CDR3 spans 13 amino acids. Trimming pared 10 bases from V and 4 bases from J, leaving 14 bases between.

V gene TRBV19 combines with J gene TRBJ1-2; unclear D gene. The CDR3 is made up of 15 amino acids. Per germline, CDR1 LNHDA and CDR2 SQIVND (reference sequence). The germline V and J ends were trimmed by 1 base and 4 bases, with 13 bases remaining between them. CDR3 DNA sequence: TGTGCCAGTAGTATAGCCCTTCAGACGGGCTATGGCTACACCTTC. Protein sequence: CASSIALQTGYGYTF.

The chain combines TRBV19 with TRBJ2-2; the D is unclear. Germline V gene lookup returns CDR1 LNHDA and CDR2 SQIVND (reference sequence). V was clipped by 3 bases and J by 4 bases, with 6 bases between them. The CDR3 length is 13 residues. The CDR3 sequence is CASSIRFTGELFF. The CDR3 coding sequence is TGTGCCAGTAGTATTAGGTTCACCGGGGAGCTGTTTTTT.

This clone appeared once. The V and J genes are TRBV9 and TRBJ1-6; D remains unclear. This CDR3 is 14 amino acids long. V lost 2 bases to trimming and J lost 8 bases, with 11 bases between them. From germline, CDR1 is SGDLS and CDR2 YYNGEE. The CDR3 loop reads CASSVDGVYSPLHF. The CDR3 coding sequence is TGTGCCAGCAGCGTGGACGGGGTTTATTCACCCCTCCACTTT. Based on the CDR3 plus reference TRBV9 and TRBJ1-6, the full variable domain is DSGVTQTPKHLITATGQRVTLRCSPRSGDLSVYWYQQSLDQGLQFLIQYYNGEERAKGNILERFSAQQFPDLHSELNLSSLELGDSALYFCASSVDGVYSPLHFGNGTRLTVT.